What follows are 4 T cell receptor beta chains derived from one specimen sequenced in a study of OX40 agonist ivuxolimab in advanced cancers. Repertoires were generated with immunoSEQ multiplex PCR, while TCRdb's copy carries only in-frame clones and drops some. The repertoire consists of more than 85,000 clones, with about 90% occurring once and the leading ten covering approximately 1.5%. The starting material was CD4+ or CD8+ T cells sorted from blood, obtained in a trial of the OX40 agonist ivuxolimab. Receptors were obtained from an adult with an advanced solid tumor such as melanoma, head and neck, liver or kidney cancer.

The sample holds one count of this clone. The chain carries TRBV19 and TRBJ1-5; perhaps TRBD1 as D (5 bases). This CDR3 is built from 13 residues. V lost 5 bases, J lost 5 bases, and 10 bases lay in between. Germline lookup yields CDR1 LNHDA and CDR2 SQIVND (reference sequence). For the CDR3, the DNA is TGTGCCAGTAGTTTTTCCAGGGATCAGCCCCAGCATTTT. As protein: CASSFSRDQPQHF.

Only one count was recorded for this clone. This chain joins TRBV27 and TRBJ2-7, with a weak D call TRBD2 (6 bases). Trimming took 2 bases from V and 0 from J, leaving 8 bases between them. Germline CDR1 reads MNHEY; CDR2 reads SMNVEV (reference sequence). This CDR3 region has 14 residues. The CDR3 bases are TGTGCCAGCAGTTTAGGGGGGTCCTCCTACGAGCAGTACTTC. Protein product: CASSLGGSSYEQYF.

V and J are TRBV13 and TRBJ2-5; TRBD2 is a possible D gene (5 bases). Trimming left V 5 bases short and J 4 bases short, with 11 bases between. CDR1 and CDR2 from the germline V gene are PRHDT and FYEKMQ (reference sequence). CDR3 length: 13 amino acids. CDR3 in DNA: TGTGCCAGCAGCCCCCGGGGAGCAGAGACCCAGTACTTC. Its protein is CASSPRGAETQYF.

The gene calls are TRBV28 and TRBJ2-7; 10 bases map to TRBD1. Unmatched junction bases numbered 4, after V lost 4 bases and J lost 4 bases. The CDR3 is 14 amino acids. Germline V lookup: CDR1 MDHEN, CDR2 SYDVKM. The CDR3 DNA follows: TGTGCCAGCAGTTCGGGACAGGGGAATTACGAGCAGTACTTC. Its translation: CASSSGQGNYEQYF.